Listed here are 7 T cell receptor beta chains from one sample, sequenced in a study of CD8 T cells in Susac syndrome. It was with random hexamers that 0.5 to 1 ug RNA was reverse transcribed. MiXCR, applied by TCRdb to the immunoSEQ multiplex PCR reads, yields one record per CDR3 protein. The table has around 170,000 distinct CDR3 sequences, 85% to 95% seen once. Sequenced input: CD8+ T cells from PBMCs. These receptors came from a human donor with multiple sclerosis.

The rearrangement links TRBV18 to TRBJ2-5; D uncertain. The CDR3 is made up of 17 amino acids. The germline gives CDR1 KGHSH, CDR2 LQKENI. The V end was cut by 3 bases, the J end by 5 bases, with 22 bases between. CDR3 in DNA: TGTGCCAGCTCACCCCTTATCTTCGACACCCCGCCGGAGACCCAGTACTTC. This encodes CASSPLIFDTPPETQYF.

This chain uses TRBV27 with TRBJ2-7, with no clear D. This CDR3 region has 15 residues. Trimming cost V 3 bases and J 2 bases, with 14 bases left between them. Per germline, CDR1 MNHEY and CDR2 SMNVEV (reference sequence). The chain's CDR3 is CASSFLSELAYEQYF. As DNA, the CDR3 is TGTGCCAGCAGTTTCCTTTCCGAATTAGCCTACGAGCAGTACTTC.

The chain has TRBV20-1 and TRBJ2-1; TRBD2 matches at 7 bases. With V trimmed by 5 bases and J by 7 bases, 14 bases remained unmatched. Germline V lookup: CDR1 DFQATT, CDR2 SNEGSKA (reference sequence). The CDR3 is 15 amino acids. The CDR3 here is CSAPKGREIENEQFF. CDR3 DNA: TGCAGTGCTCCGAAAGGGAGGGAAATCGAGAATGAGCAGTTCTTC.

The V call is TRBV27, the J call TRBJ2-7; 7 bases line up with TRBD2. The CDR3 consists of 14 residues. After removal of 2 bases from V and 4 bases from J, the junction contained 5 bases not matched to a gene. Germline V lookup: CDR1 MNHEY, CDR2 SMNVEV (reference sequence). For the CDR3, the DNA is TGTGCCAGCAGTTTACTAGCGGCAGGGTACGAGCAGTACTTC. It translates to CASSLLAAGYEQYF.

The J gene is TRBJ1-5, the V gene TRBV20-1, with 10 bases aligning to TRBD1. The germline CDR1 and CDR2 sequences are DFQATT and SNEGSKA (reference sequence). The J segment lost 2 bases and the V segment lost 3 bases, leaving 4 bases of the junction unmatched. This CDR3 has 15 residues. The CDR3 region is CSASTGTGGNQPQHF. As DNA, the CDR3 is TGCAGTGCTAGTACCGGGACAGGGGGCAATCAGCCCCAGCATTTT.

The V gene is TRBV2, the J gene TRBJ1-1; tentatively, D is TRBD1 (5 bases). The V end lost 5 bases, the J end lost 4 bases, and 14 bases lay between the germline ends. The CDR3 runs to 14 residues. Germline assignment: CDR1 SNHLY and CDR2 FYNNEI. Written as DNA, the CDR3 is TGTGCCAGCAGTCAGCCCGTGGGGGTCACTGAAGCTTTCTTT. Its translation: CASSQPVGVTEAFF.

The chain links TRBV15 to TRBJ2-4; no clear D. This CDR3 region has 11 residues. Trimming shortened V by 10 bases and J by 8 bases, and 12 bases separated the two germline ends. CDR1 LNHNV and CDR2 YYDKDF come from the germline V gene (reference sequence). The CDR3 loop is CAIGHDHIQYF. The CDR3 nucleotides read TGTGCCATTGGGCACGATCACATTCAGTACTTC.